This is a list of T cell receptor beta chains from one sample in a study of blood T cell repertoires in COVID-19. This table comes from immunoSEQ multiplex PCR, and its TCRdb copy is limited to in-frame clones, with some not included. In the table there are roughly 45,000 clones, approximately 84% of which are singletons. The sample taken for sequencing was peripheral blood. All receptors come from a man aged 45-60 years with active COVID-19. Each CDR3 is given with its conserved first and last residue. Each record gives: J gene, clone size, D gene, V gene, CDR3 protein, CDR3 DNA. D genes are given only for firm matches. Expanded clones get a size class; other rows say once, few or many, or leave the size out.

TRBJ1-2	few	TRBD1	TRBV7-2	CASSRPGGYGYTF	TGTGCCAGCAGTCGCCCAGGGGGCTATGGCTACACCTTC
TRBJ1-5	.	TRBD1	TRBV18	CASSPPGQQGQPQHF	TGTGCCAGCTCACCACCCGGCCAACAGGGGCAGCCCCAGCATTTT
TRBJ1-6	.	.	TRBV19	CASRTVNYNSPLHF	TGTGCCAGCCGGACAGTCAATTATAATTCACCCCTCCACTTT
TRBJ1-1	.	TRBD1	TRBV4-1	CASSPQGQGNTEAFF	TGCGCCAGCAGCCCCCAGGGACAGGGGAACACTGAAGCTTTCTTT
TRBJ1-2	.	.	TRBV12-3/TRBV12-4	CASSLVKAGGYTF	TGTGCCAGCAGTTTAGTAAAGGCGGGTGGCTACACCTTC
TRBJ1-1	.	.	TRBV9	CASSVAAGLSAGETEAFF	TGTGCCAGCAGCGTAGCCGCAGGGCTAAGTGCGGGGGAGACTGAAGCTTTCTTT
TRBJ1-5	.	.	TRBV28	CASVRAGGNQPQHF	TGTGCCAGTGTCAGGGCGGGGGGCAATCAGCCCCAGCATTTT
TRBJ1-2	.	TRBD1	TRBV5-6	CASSLTGTGVIIYGYTF	TGTGCCAGCAGCTTGACCGGGACAGGGGTAATAATTTATGGCTACACCTTC
TRBJ1-1	.	.	TRBV18	CASSPNGEGTEAFF	TGTGCCAGCTCACCCAACGGGGAGGGAACTGAAGCTTTCTTT
TRBJ1-1	.	.	TRBV4-1	CASSQDLAVGGTEAFF	TGCGCCAGCAGCCAGGATCTCGCAGTGGGGGGAACTGAAGCTTTCTTT
TRBJ1-2	.	TRBD1	TRBV10-3	CAISANTGTGNGYTF	TGTGCCATCAGTGCGAATACCGGGACAGGAAATGGCTACACCTTC
TRBJ2-2	.	.	TRBV27	CASSFSAIGELFF	TGTGCCAGCAGTTTTTCAGCGATCGGGGAGCTGTTTTTT
TRBJ1-2	.	TRBD1	TRBV19	CASSDTGARGYTF	TGTGCCAGTAGTGACACAGGGGCTCGGGGCTACACCTTC
TRBJ1-2	.	TRBD1	TRBV4-1	CASSQENRGDGYTF	TGCGCCAGCAGCCAGGAAAACAGGGGGGATGGCTACACCTTC
TRBJ2-1	.	.	TRBV9	CASSVTWQAVNEQFF	TGTGCCAGCAGCGTAACTTGGCAGGCCGTCAATGAGCAGTTCTTC
TRBJ2-7	once	.	TRBV7-2	CASSLIFGAGEQYF	TGTGCCAGCAGCTTAATCTTCGGGGCGGGGGAGCAGTACTTC
TRBJ2-7	.	TRBD1	TRBV6-5	CASSYLTGDTYEQYF	TGTGCCAGCAGTTACCTTACAGGGGACACCTACGAGCAGTACTTC
TRBJ1-6	.	TRBD1	TRBV6-5	CASSYSARGLDSPLHF	TGTGCCAGCAGTTACTCTGCCAGGGGGCTTGATTCACCCCTCCACTTT
TRBJ2-2	few	.	TRBV18	CASSLGGVGELFF	TGTGCCAGCTCACTCGGGGGTGTCGGGGAGCTGTTTTTT
TRBJ2-1	.	TRBD1	TRBV4-3	CASSPQSGTGGHNEQFF	TGCGCCAGCAGCCCCCAATCAGGGACAGGGGGCCACAATGAGCAGTTCTTC
TRBJ2-5	.	TRBD1	TRBV3-1/TRBV3-2	CASSQGDRGRQETQYF	TGTGCCAGCAGCCAAGGGGACAGGGGGCGGCAAGAGACCCAGTACTTC
TRBJ2-7	.	.	TRBV23-1	CASSPGTSPRYEQYF	TGCGCCAGCAGTCCCGGGACAAGCCCCCGCTACGAGCAGTACTTC
TRBJ2-5	.	TRBD2	TRBV28	CASSWGGGQETQYF	TGTGCCAGCAGTTGGGGCGGGGGGCAAGAGACCCAGTACTTC
TRBJ1-6	once	.	TRBV2	CASTNERFSDSPLHF	TGTGCCAGCACCAACGAACGGTTTTCGGATTCACCCCTCCACTTT
TRBJ2-7	.	.	TRBV23-1	CASSKEKLVSYEQYF	TGCGCCAGCAGTAAGGAGAAGCTTGTCTCCTACGAGCAGTACTTC
TRBJ2-3	.	.	TRBV18	CASSPQGVGNADTQYF	TGTGCCAGCTCACCACAAGGGGTAGGAAACGCAGATACGCAGTATTTT
TRBJ2-3	.	TRBD1	TRBV5-8	CASSAMKQGVSTDTQYF	TGTGCCAGCAGCGCCATGAAACAGGGGGTTAGCACAGATACGCAGTATTTT
TRBJ1-5	few	TRBD1	TRBV7-9	CASSQGQGGGQPQHF	TGTGCCAGCAGCCAAGGACAGGGGGGAGGTCAGCCCCAGCATTTT
TRBJ2-5	.	.	TRBV14	CASIWPQETQYF	TGTGCCAGCATTTGGCCGCAAGAGACCCAGTACTTC
TRBJ1-2	.	.	TRBV13	CASSLGPTGDGATTYGYTF	TGTGCCAGCAGCTTAGGCCCGACAGGCGATGGGGCAACGACCTATGGCTACACCTTC
TRBJ1-4	.	.	TRBV7-9	CASSLVGANLFF	TGTGCCAGCAGCTTAGTTGGTGCTAACCTGTTTTTT
TRBJ1-2	.	.	TRBV18	CASSKLGAGYTF	TGTGCCAGCTCAAAATTGGGGGCTGGCTACACCTTC
TRBJ1-5	once	.	TRBV7-2	CASSLHGRVTNQPQHF	TGTGCCAGCAGCTTACATGGCAGGGTGACAAATCAGCCCCAGCATTTT
TRBJ2-3	.	.	TRBV10-2	CASSDPAGFSRGNTDTQYF	TGCGCCAGCAGTGACCCCGCCGGGTTTTCGAGGGGGAACACAGATACGCAGTATTTT
TRBJ2-7	.	.	TRBV2	CASSEVGRSYEQYF	TGTGCCAGCAGTGAAGTGGGGCGCTCCTACGAGCAGTACTTC
TRBJ1-1	.	.	TRBV29-1	CSVRFQGNTEAFF	TGCAGCGTTAGATTTCAGGGAAACACTGAAGCTTTCTTT
TRBJ1-2	.	.	TRBV6-5	CASTNTLGGYTF	TGTGCCAGCACCAATACCCTAGGCGGCTACACCTTC
TRBJ1-3	.	.	TRBV5-5	CASSPLGTFGNTIYF	TGTGCCAGCAGCCCACTAGGTACCTTTGGAAACACCATATATTTT
TRBJ2-7	.	.	TRBV6-6	CASSYLGWSSYEQYF	TGTGCCAGCAGTTACCTAGGCTGGTCCTCCTACGAGCAGTACTTC
TRBJ1-2	once	.	TRBV28	CASSFSNWGAHGYTF	TGTGCCAGCAGTTTCAGTAACTGGGGAGCCCATGGCTACACCTTC
TRBJ2-3	.	TRBD1	TRBV4-1	CASSHLDRDADTQYF	TGCGCCAGCAGCCACTTAGACAGGGACGCAGATACGCAGTATTTT
TRBJ2-1	.	.	TRBV12-3/TRBV12-4	CASSLDQVAQFF	TGTGCCAGCAGTTTAGACCAGGTTGCGCAGTTCTTC
TRBJ2-7	.	.	TRBV18	CASSPGGETYEQYF	TGTGCCAGCTCACCAGGGGGCGAAACCTACGAGCAGTACTTC
TRBJ1-5	.	TRBD1	TRBV10-3	CAISELQGNQPQHF	TGTGCCATCAGTGAGCTACAGGGGAATCAGCCCCAGCATTTT
TRBJ1-6	.	.	TRBV5-6	CASSPSYNSPLHF	TGTGCCAGCAGCCCGAGCTATAATTCACCCCTCCACTTT
TRBJ2-1	once	TRBD1	TRBV6-5	CASSYSTGSYNEQFF	TGTGCCAGCAGTTACTCGACAGGGTCCTACAATGAGCAGTTCTTC
TRBJ2-3	.	.	TRBV2	CASRADTDTQYF	TGTGCCAGCAGGGCAGACACAGATACGCAGTATTTT
TRBJ2-7	.	.	TRBV6-5	CASSYEAWRPRDEQYF	TGTGCCAGCAGTTACGAGGCATGGCGGCCGAGGGACGAGCAGTACTTC
TRBJ2-2	.	TRBD2	TRBV5-1	CASQRGTDGELFF	TGCGCCAGCCAGCGGGGAACTGATGGGGAGCTGTTTTTT
TRBJ2-5	.	.	TRBV7-8	CASSLELAGETQYF	TGTGCCAGCAGCTTAGAACTCGCGGGGGAGACCCAGTACTTC
TRBJ2-5	.	TRBD2	TRBV6-2/TRBV6-3	CASSYWGSGGPQETQYF	TGTGCCAGCAGTTACTGGGGTAGCGGGGGACCCCAAGAGACCCAGTACTTC
TRBJ1-2	.	.	TRBV29-1	CSVGADSNYGYTF	TGCAGCGTTGGAGCCGACAGTAACTATGGCTACACCTTC
TRBJ2-7	.	.	TRBV18	CASSLTPNGYEQYF	TGTGCCAGCTCACTTACACCGAATGGCTACGAGCAGTACTTC
TRBJ1-6	.	.	TRBV29-1	CSVGQDYNSPLHF	TGCAGCGTTGGACAGGACTATAATTCACCCCTCCACTTT
TRBJ2-2	once	.	TRBV11-3	CASRGGPGELFF	TGTGCCAGCAGGGGGGGGCCCGGGGAGCTGTTTTTT
TRBJ1-5	.	.	TRBV6-6	CASRRQEGYNQPQHF	TGTGCCAGCAGGCGACAGGAGGGGTACAATCAGCCCCAGCATTTT
TRBJ1-4	once	.	TRBV28	CASSMGGDDEKLFF	TGTGCCAGCAGTATGGGGGGGGATGATGAAAAACTGTTTTTT